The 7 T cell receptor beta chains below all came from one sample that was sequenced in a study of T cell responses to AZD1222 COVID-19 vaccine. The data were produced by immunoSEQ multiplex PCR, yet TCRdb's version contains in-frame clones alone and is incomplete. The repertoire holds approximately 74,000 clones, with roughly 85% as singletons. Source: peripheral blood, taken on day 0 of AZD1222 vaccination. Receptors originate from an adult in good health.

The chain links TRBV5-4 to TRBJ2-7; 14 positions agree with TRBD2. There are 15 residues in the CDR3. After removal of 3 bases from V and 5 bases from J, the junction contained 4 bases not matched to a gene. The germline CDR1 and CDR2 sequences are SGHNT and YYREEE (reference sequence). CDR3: CASSSGTSGGHEQYF. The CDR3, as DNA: TGTGCCAGCAGCTCAGGGACTAGCGGGGGTCACGAGCAGTACTTC.

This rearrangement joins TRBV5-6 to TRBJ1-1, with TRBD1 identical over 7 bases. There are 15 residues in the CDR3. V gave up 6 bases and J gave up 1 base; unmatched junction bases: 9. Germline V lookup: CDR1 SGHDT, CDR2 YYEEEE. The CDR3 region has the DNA TGTGCCAGCACCACAGGGGTCCTTCCGAACACTGAAGCTTTCTTT. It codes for CASTTGVLPNTEAFF.

CDR3 region: CASSPLGHTNTEAFF. The CDR3 coding sequence is TGTGCCAGCAGCCCCCTGGGACATACGAACACTGAAGCTTTCTTT. The chain is built from TRBV11-2 and TRBJ1-1; weak D call: TRBD1 (6 bases). Germline V lookup: CDR1 SGHAT, CDR2 FQNNGV. CDR3 length: 15 amino acids. V lost 5 bases, J lost 1 base, and 14 bases lay in between.

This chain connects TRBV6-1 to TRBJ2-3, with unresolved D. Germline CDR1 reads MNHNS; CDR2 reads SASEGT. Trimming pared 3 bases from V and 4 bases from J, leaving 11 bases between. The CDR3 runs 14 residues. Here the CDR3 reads CASSDGRLADTQYF. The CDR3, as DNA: TGTGCCAGCAGTGATGGCAGGTTGGCAGATACGCAGTATTTT.

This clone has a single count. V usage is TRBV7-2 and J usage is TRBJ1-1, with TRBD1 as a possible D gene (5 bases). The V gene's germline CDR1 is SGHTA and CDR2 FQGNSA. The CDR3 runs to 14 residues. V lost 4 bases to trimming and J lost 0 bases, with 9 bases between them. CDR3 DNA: TGTGCCAGCAGCTCTCGACAGATGAACACTGAAGCTTTCTTT. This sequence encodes CASSSRQMNTEAFF. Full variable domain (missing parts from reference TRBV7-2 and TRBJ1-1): GAGVSQSPSNKVTEKGKDVELRCDPISGHTALYWYRQSLGQGLEFLIYFQGNSAPDKSGLPSDRFSAERTGGSVSTLTIQRTQQEDSAVYLCASSSRQMNTEAFFGQGTRLTVV.

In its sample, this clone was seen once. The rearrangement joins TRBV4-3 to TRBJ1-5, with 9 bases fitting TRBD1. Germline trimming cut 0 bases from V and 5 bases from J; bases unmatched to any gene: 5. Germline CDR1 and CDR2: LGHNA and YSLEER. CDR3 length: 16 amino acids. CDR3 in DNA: TGCGCCAGCAGCCAAGAAGTGACAGGGGGTCATCAGCCCCAGCATTTT. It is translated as CASSQEVTGGHQPQHF.

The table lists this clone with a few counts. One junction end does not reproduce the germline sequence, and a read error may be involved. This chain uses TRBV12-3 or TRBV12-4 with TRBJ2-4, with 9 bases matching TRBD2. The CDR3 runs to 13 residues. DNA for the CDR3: TGTGCCAGCAGTCTAGCGGGAAGTAGAATTCAGTACTTC. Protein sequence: CASSLAGSRIQYF.